This T cell receptor (beta chain) was retrieved from a study of immune heterogeneity within non-small cell lung tumors. The study's findings and limits: Local tumor mutational burden correlated moderately but significantly with local T-cell clonality (R roughly 0.34).

J was trimmed by 3 bases and V by 11 bases; bases with no gene match: 5. Per germline, CDR1 MNHEY and CDR2 SVGEGT. The CDR3 spans 13 residues. Comments on this clonotype: Its antigen is still unknown.

Template input was genomic DNA from bulk tumor (about 600 ng per sample). Each primary tumor yielded several biopsies, collected far apart from one another at surgery. Each patient presented with untreated, newly diagnosed non-small cell lung cancer and received curative surgery. Multiplex PCR employing 32 V and 13 J primers generated amplicons of the TCR beta CDR3. MiXCR, run by TCRdb on the multiplex PCR reads, gives a single entry per CDR3 protein. The data contain more than 2,500 distinct CDR3 sequences, around 59% of them singletons. Input material: lung tumor tissue. This TCR came from a man aged 65-85 years with non-small cell lung cancer. The chain combines TRBV6-2 or TRBV6-3 with TRBJ1-5; 9 bases match TRBD1. The CDR3 region has the DNA TGTGCCGCACAGGGGGCACTCAATCAGCCCCAGCATTTT. It codes for CAAQGALNQPQHF.